These 20 T cell receptor beta chains were all obtained from the same sample, sequenced in a study of shared clonotypes between healthy human individuals (dated by TCRdb to the early 2020s). The method behind the library was the immunoSEQ multiplex PCR assay. This is the immuneACCESS table as TCRdb keeps it, with only in-frame sequences that have V and J called. A part of the clones is gone; compared with another copy, unresolved V genes explain less than half, and the rest is unexplained. The sample has fewer than 1 million clones on record, roughly 96% of them singletons. 0.2% to 0.25% of the sample rests with the top ten. CD8 naive samples were CD45RO-negative cells positively selected for CCR7, giving a CD45RA+CCR7+ population that excluded TemRA cells. The sequenced material came from naive CD8+ T cells sorted from blood. The sample's cell subset or site label, in plain terms: CD45RA+CCR7+. All receptors come from a man aged 25-45 years in good health.

The chain links TRBV5-6 to TRBJ2-3, with D tentatively TRBD1 (5 bases). With 3 bases removed from V and 0 bases from J, the gap between germline ends came to 11 bases. The germline V gene encodes CDR1 SGHDT and CDR2 YYEEEE. This CDR3 comprises 15 residues. The CDR3 DNA follows: TGTGCCAGCAGCTCAGGGATTGGAAGCACAGATACGCAGTATTTT. It encodes CASSSGIGSTDTQYF.

The chain is built from TRBV25-1 and TRBJ2-2, with D unclear. V was pared by 8 bases and J by 4 bases, with 5 bases between. CDR3 length: 11 amino acids. Germline V gives CDR1 MGHDK, CDR2 SYGVNS. The CDR3, as DNA: TGTGCCAGCTGGGGCACCGGGGAGCTGTTTTTT. Translation: CASWGTGELFF.

The chain combines TRBV10-3 with TRBJ2-7; tentatively, D is TRBD2 (6 bases). Germline-derived CDR1 and CDR2 are ENHRY and SYGVKD. Trimming shortened V by 0 bases and J by 4 bases, and 16 bases separated the two germline ends. This CDR3 is built from 16 residues. For the CDR3, the DNA is TGTGCCATCAGTGAGTCGGCTAGCGTTGGGTGGTACGAGCAGTACTTC. It yields the protein CAISESASVGWYEQYF.

This clone was seen once. This chain links TRBV7-2 with TRBJ1-1; a possible D gene is TRBD1 (5 bases). The CDR3 sequence is 15 residues long. The V end lost 7 bases, the J end lost 2 bases, and 17 bases lay between the germline ends. The germline V gene has CDR1 SGHTA and CDR2 FQGNSA. This chain's CDR3 is CASNRISGPNTEAFF. The CDR3 DNA follows: TGTGCCAGCAATAGAATTTCGGGGCCTAACACTGAAGCTTTCTTT.

The J gene is TRBJ2-1, the V gene TRBV11-2; 8 bases match TRBD1. Losses at the gene ends were 1 base for V and 10 bases for J; bases not matched to a gene: 12. The germline CDR1 and CDR2 sequences are SGHAT and FQNNGV. The CDR3 is made up of 16 amino acids. Here the CDR3 reads CASSLGQGLTMDEQFF. The CDR3 region has the DNA TGTGCCAGCAGCTTAGGACAGGGGCTCACTATGGACGAGCAGTTCTTC.

J is TRBJ2-7 and V is TRBV4-2, with D uncertain. Germline loops: CDR1 LGHNA, CDR2 YNFKEQ. The V end was cut by 0 bases, the J end by 2 bases, with 8 bases between. The CDR3 has 14 residues. CDR3 protein: CASSQDLTTYEQYF. CDR3 sequence (DNA): TGTGCCAGCAGCCAAGATTTGACAACCTACGAGCAGTACTTC.

The V gene is TRBV11-2, the J gene TRBJ2-5, with D perhaps matching TRBD1 (5 bases). The CDR3 consists of 16 residues. Germline assignment: CDR1 SGHAT and CDR2 FQNNGV. Trimming pared 2 bases from V and 2 bases from J, leaving 15 bases between. This CDR3 is CASSLRGSSTQETQYF. The CDR3 coding sequence is TGTGCCAGCAGCTTAAGGGGTTCTTCTACACAAGAGACCCAGTACTTC.

The V and J genes are TRBV10-3 and TRBJ2-7, with D perhaps TRBD1 (5 bases). V was shortened by 7 bases and J by 0 bases, with 13 bases between the two germline ends. CDR3 length equals 14 residues. Germline V gives CDR1 ENHRY, CDR2 SYGVKD. This CDR3 reads CAITTTESSYEQYF. Here the CDR3 DNA reads TGTGCCATCACCACGACAGAGAGCTCCTACGAGCAGTACTTC.

This chain joins TRBV2 and TRBJ2-1; the D gene is possibly TRBD2 (5 bases). Trimming cost V 10 bases and J 14 bases, with 15 bases left between them. The germline gives CDR1 SNHLY, CDR2 FYNNEI. The CDR3 consists of 10 residues. CDR3 sequence reads: CAIWAGGEFF. CDR3 in DNA: TGTGCCATTTGGGCGGGCGGCGAGTTCTTC.

V gene TRBV11-2 combines with J gene TRBJ2-3; perhaps TRBD1 as D (5 bases). Trimming took off 5 bases at V and 0 bases at J, with 12 bases between the two ends. CDR1 SGHAT and CDR2 FQNNGV come from the germline V gene. There are 15 residues in the CDR3. This CDR3 reads CASSQGPSSTDTQYF. As DNA, the CDR3 is TGTGCCAGCAGCCAGGGTCCCTCCAGCACAGATACGCAGTATTTT.

The V gene is TRBV4-1, the J gene TRBJ1-4; D ambiguous. V was clipped by 0 bases and J by 11 bases, with 10 bases between them. CDR1 is MGHRA, CDR2 YSYEKL, per germline. The CDR3 consists of 13 residues. The CDR3 nucleotides are TGCGCCAGCAGCCAAGATTTTGATGGGAAACTGTTTTTT. It encodes CASSQDFDGKLFF.

The rearrangement joins TRBV6-1 to TRBJ1-5; the D gene is possibly TRBD1 (6 bases). This CDR3 has 16 residues. The ends were cut back, 2 bases at V and 5 bases at J, with 16 bases in the middle. Germline values: CDR1 MNHNS, CDR2 SASEGT. This CDR3 is CASSEKNRVSDQPQHF. The DNA of the CDR3 is TGTGCCAGCAGTGAAAAGAACAGGGTCTCGGATCAGCCCCAGCATTTT.

V gene TRBV19 combines with J gene TRBJ2-1, with 8 bases fitting TRBD2. CDR3 length: 16 residues. The junction had 10 bases not matched to a gene; V was cut back by 2 bases and J by 7 bases. Germline V CDR1 and CDR2: LNHDA, SQIVND (reference sequence). CDR3 coding DNA: TGTGCCAGTAGTATATCTCTAGCGGGCTCCCCAAATGAGCAGTTCTTC. Protein product: CASSISLAGSPNEQFF.

About this clone: At the DNA level, this CDR3 is encoded by other sequences in the same sample as well. The V and J genes are TRBV28 and TRBJ1-1; no definite D call. The germline V and J ends were trimmed by 4 bases and 1 base, with 1 base remaining between them. CDR3 length: 11 residues. Germline values: CDR1 MDHEN, CDR2 SYDVKM. For the CDR3, the DNA is TGTGCCAGCAGTTGGAACACTGAAGCTTTCTTT. Protein product: CASSWNTEAFF.

This clone was recorded once. This rearrangement joins TRBV7-9 to TRBJ1-2; unclear D gene. The CDR3 is made up of 15 amino acids. CDR1 SEHNR and CDR2 FQNEAQ come from the germline V gene (reference sequence). V was shortened by 7 bases and J by 4 bases, with 19 bases between the two germline ends. The CDR3 coding sequence is TGTGCCAGCACCTTCCCCGGAGCCCTCCTCTATGGCTACACCTTC. It encodes CASTFPGALLYGYTF. Full variable domain (remainder filled in from reference TRBV7-9 and TRBJ1-2): DTGVSQNPRHKITKRGQNVTFRCDPISEHNRLYWYRQTLGQGPEFLTYFQNEAQLEKSRLLSDRFSAERPKGSFSTLEIQRTEQGDSAMYLCASTFPGALLYGYTFGSGTRLTVV.

This rearrangement joins TRBV19 to TRBJ2-1; D is possibly TRBD2 (5 bases). Looked up from germline, CDR1 is LNHDA and CDR2 is SQIVND (reference sequence). Trimming stripped 0 bases from V and 5 bases from J, with 14 bases between. There are 16 residues in the CDR3. The CDR3 DNA sequence: TGTGCCAGTAGTATAGATCCCTCCGGAGCGGACAATGAGCAGTTCTTC. Translating it yields CASSIDPSGADNEQFF.

V usage is TRBV29-1 and J usage is TRBJ2-7; 7 bases are shared with TRBD1. The germline V gene has CDR1 SQVTM and CDR2 ANQGSEA. CDR3 length: 14 residues. With V trimmed by 7 bases and J by 4 bases, 13 bases remained unmatched. The CDR3 protein is CSAGLQGKVYEQYF. DNA for the CDR3: TGCAGCGCCGGTTTACAGGGGAAGGTTTACGAGCAGTACTTC.

CDR3: CASSYYSDLPYNEQFF. CDR3 nucleotides: TGCGCCAGCAGCTACTACTCCGACCTCCCCTACAATGAGCAGTTCTTC. The V call is TRBV5-1, the J call TRBJ2-1; D is uncertain. The CDR3 has 16 residues. The germline V gene encodes CDR1 SGHRS and CDR2 YFSETQ. Trimming removed 3 bases at V and 2 bases at J, with 15 bases between.

The chain employs TRBV10-2 and TRBJ2-3, with 8 bases that match TRBD2. After removal of 3 bases from V and 3 bases from J, the junction contained 2 bases not matched to a gene. The CDR3 covers 14 residues. CDR1 and CDR2 from the germline V gene are WSHSY and SAAADI. The CDR3 sequence is CASSDSGRTDTQYF. The CDR3 DNA reads TGCGCCAGCAGTGACAGCGGGAGAACAGATACGCAGTATTTT.

The genes are TRBV28 and TRBJ2-2, with TRBD1 matching 11 bases. Germline loops: CDR1 MDHEN, CDR2 SYDVKM. J was trimmed by 6 bases and V by 5 bases; bases with no gene match: 8. This CDR3 has 16 amino acids. In nucleotides, the CDR3 is TGTGCCAGCAGTATCGACCCGGGACAGGGGGCCGGGGAGCTGTTTTTT. It encodes CASSIDPGQGAGELFF. Looking up the rest from reference TRBV28 and TRBJ2-2 gives the full variable domain: DVKVTQSSRYLVKRTGEKVFLECVQDMDHENMFWYRQDPGLGLRLIYFSYDVKMKEKGDIPEGYSVSREKKERFSLILESASTNQTSMYLCASSIDPGQGAGELFFGEGSRLTVL.